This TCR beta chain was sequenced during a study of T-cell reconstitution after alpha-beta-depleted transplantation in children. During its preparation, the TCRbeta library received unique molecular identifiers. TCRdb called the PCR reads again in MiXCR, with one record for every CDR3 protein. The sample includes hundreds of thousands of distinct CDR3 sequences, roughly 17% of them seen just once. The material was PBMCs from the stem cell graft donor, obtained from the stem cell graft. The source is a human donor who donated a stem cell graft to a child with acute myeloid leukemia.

As DNA, the CDR3 is TGTGCCAGCGGGCAACAGGGGAGTAATGAAAAACTGTTTTTT. Translated, it gives CASGQQGSNEKLFF. The rearrangement uses TRBV27 and TRBJ1-4, with 7 bases fitting TRBD1. This CDR3 contains 14 residues. Germline V gives CDR1 MNHEY, CDR2 SMNVEV (reference sequence). V shed 8 bases, J shed 4 bases, and the junction held 7 bases outside the gene matches.